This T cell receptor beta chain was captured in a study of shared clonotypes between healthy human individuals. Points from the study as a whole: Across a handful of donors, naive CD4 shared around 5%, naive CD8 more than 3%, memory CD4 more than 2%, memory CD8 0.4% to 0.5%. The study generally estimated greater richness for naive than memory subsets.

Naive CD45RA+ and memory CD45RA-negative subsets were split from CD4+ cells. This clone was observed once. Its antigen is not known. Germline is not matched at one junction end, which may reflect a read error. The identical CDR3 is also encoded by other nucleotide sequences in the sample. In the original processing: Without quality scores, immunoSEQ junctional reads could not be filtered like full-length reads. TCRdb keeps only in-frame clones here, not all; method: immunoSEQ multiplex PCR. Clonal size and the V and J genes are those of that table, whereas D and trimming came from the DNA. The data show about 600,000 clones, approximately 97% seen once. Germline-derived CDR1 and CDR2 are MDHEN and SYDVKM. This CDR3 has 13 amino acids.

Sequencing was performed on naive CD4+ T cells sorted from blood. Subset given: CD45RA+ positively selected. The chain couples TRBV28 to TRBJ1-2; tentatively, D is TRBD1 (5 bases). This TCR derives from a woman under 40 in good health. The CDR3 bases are TGTGCCAGCAGTTTCAGGGAATCGTTGGGCTACACTTTC. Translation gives CASSFRESLGYTF.